The rows below give T cell receptor beta chains drawn from one sample of a study of shared clonotypes between healthy human individuals. The protocol was immunoSEQ multiplex PCR, while the TCRdb copy is restricted to in-frame clones and leaves out a portion. Found here are some 1,400,000 clones, around 97% of them singletons; the top ten hold roughly 1.2%. The source material was naive CD4+ T cells sorted from blood. The source of these receptors is a man aged 25 to 40 in good health. Both conserved end residues are part of each CDR3. Where a row states a size, it is once, few, many or the class of an expanded clone; other rows omit it.

size	J	V	CDR3
NA	TRBJ1-1	TRBV6-1	CASSVWSKGEAFF
NA	TRBJ2-7	TRBV5-1	CASSAQGGYPYEQYF
once	TRBJ2-7	TRBV28	CASSPRDLTSGRRYEQYF
NA	TRBJ2-7	TRBV5-6	CASSLELSPIHEQYF
NA	TRBJ2-6	TRBV18	CASSPTRVGANVLTF
NA	TRBJ1-1	TRBV19	CASSITGFEAFF
NA	TRBJ1-2	TRBV5-4	CASSTAYSEYGYTF
NA	TRBJ1-4	TRBV30	CAWGAQGSVNEKLFF
once	TRBJ2-3	TRBV25-1	CASSERLTGDTQYF
NA	TRBJ2-2	TRBV7-2	CASSLRNRANTGELFF
NA	TRBJ2-1	TRBV28	CATSSGSQYEQFF
NA	TRBJ2-7	TRBV14	CASSSGPARSYEQYF
NA	TRBJ2-7	TRBV11-2	CASNNRGNMGEQYF
NA	TRBJ1-1	TRBV4-3	CASSQEGTNTEAFF
NA	TRBJ1-1	TRBV18	CASSPVTAANTEAFF
NA	TRBJ2-7	TRBV9	CASSVVADSYEQYF
NA	TRBJ2-5	TRBV5-1	CASSGTPGAARETQYF